This entry describes one TCR beta chain. Building of the TCR beta libraries involved iRepertoire HTBI primers and Arm-PCR of CDR3 regions. MiXCR, run by TCRdb on the multiplex PCR reads, gives a single entry per CDR3 protein. The data contain around 420,000 distinct CDR3 sequences, approximately 16% of them singletons. Regarding time point: newly diagnosed GD, antithyroid drugs for less than 3 months. From PBMCs, RNA was extracted and then used to make the TCR library. The data were obtained in a study of regulatory T cells in long-lasting Graves disease. These data were also filed under a second study, of T cells in Graves' hyperthyroidism and ophthalmopathy. As reported in that work: The HTBI primer set served for first-round RT-PCR of the TCR CDR3.

Sequenced here: peripheral blood mononuclear cells (PBMCs), sampled at new diagnosis, from a patient treated with antithyroid drugs. The sequence derives from a woman aged 40 to 50 with Graves disease.

In DNA form, the CDR3 reads TGCAGTGCCGGAAGGAGGGGCGGCGGGAACAATGAGCAGTTCTTC. This gives the protein CSAGRRGGGNNEQFF. This chain uses TRBV20-1 with TRBJ2-1; D possibly corresponds to TRBD2 (6 bases). Trimming pared 6 bases from V and 5 bases from J, leaving 20 bases between. Germline CDR1 and CDR2: DFQATT and SNEGSKA (reference sequence). The CDR3 covers 15 residues.